Following are 18 T cell receptor beta chains from one sample sequenced in a study of cytomegalovirus exposure and HLA in healthy donors. The PCR was carried out with 60 Vbeta primers and 13 Jbeta primers. Profiling relied on immunoSEQ multiplex PCR, and the TCRdb table lists in-frame clones only, not all of them. This repertoire includes 100,000 to 150,000 clones. Sequencing was done on a sample of PBMCs. The receptor source for this set is a man younger than 35 in good health and CMV-seronegative.

The chain recombines TRBV7-9 with TRBJ1-5; TRBD1 matches 9 bases. The trim removed 11 bases at V and 3 bases at J, leaving 5 bases unmatched. Germline V lookup: CDR1 SEHNR, CDR2 FQNEAQ (reference sequence). The CDR3 is made up of 13 amino acids. CDR3 DNA: TGTGCCTCACAGGGGGCGGACAATCAGCCCCAGCATTTT. It translates to CASQGADNQPQHF. Supplemented by reference TRBV7-9 and TRBJ1-5, the full variable domain reads DTGVSQNPRHKITKRGQNVTFRCDPISEHNRLYWYRQTLGQGPEFLTYFQNEAQLEKSRLLSDRFSAERPKGSFSTLEIQRTEQGDSAMYLCASQGADNQPQHFGDGTRLSIL.

The CDR3, as DNA: TGTGCCAGCGGGCTTAGAATGACCTACGAGCAGTACTTC. Translating gives CASGLRMTYEQYF. The J gene is TRBJ2-7, the V gene TRBV6-5; no clear D. CDR1 and CDR2 (germline): MNHEY, SVGAGI. CDR3 length equals 13 residues. V gave up 8 bases and J gave up 2 bases, with 13 bases separating them.

The chain carries TRBV5-1 and TRBJ1-2, with 8 positions matching TRBD1. The CDR3 runs 17 residues. The junction had 9 bases not matched to a gene; V was cut back by 0 bases and J by 2 bases. Germline CDR1 and CDR2: SGHRS and YFSETQ. CDR3 protein: CASSLATGENRNYGYTF. CDR3 bases: TGCGCCAGCAGCTTGGCGACAGGGGAAAATCGAAACTATGGCTACACCTTC.

The chain is built from TRBV19 and TRBJ1-1; TRBD1 might be the D (5 bases). The germline V gene encodes CDR1 LNHDA and CDR2 SQIVND (reference sequence). CDR3 size: 16 residues. The V end was cut by 5 bases, the J end by 4 bases, with 20 bases between. The CDR3 reads CASSFPRQIKSTEAFF. In DNA form, the CDR3 reads TGTGCCAGTAGTTTCCCCCGACAGATTAAAAGCACTGAAGCTTTCTTT.

This chain links TRBV5-5 with TRBJ2-5, with a weak D call TRBD1 (5 bases). Germline V gives CDR1 SGHKS, CDR2 YYEKEE (reference sequence). V lost 1 base to trimming and J lost 5 bases, with 18 bases between them. The CDR3 totals 16 residues. In DNA, the CDR3 is TGTGCCAGCAGCTTGCCAGGGCGGCCCCTGTGGGAGACCCAGTACTTC. Translation: CASSLPGRPLWETQYF.

The rearrangement links TRBV6-5 to TRBJ2-7; D not certain. Trimming shortened V by 5 bases and J by 9 bases, and 14 bases separated the two germline ends. The CDR3 is made up of 12 amino acids. Germline V gene data show CDR1 as MNHEY and CDR2 as SVGAGI. CDR3 residues: CASSPTRFGQYF. The CDR3 DNA sequence: TGTGCCAGCAGTCCCACCCGCTTCGGGCAGTACTTC.

This chain links TRBV27 with TRBJ1-2, with TRBD1 matching over 8 bases. The germline V gene encodes CDR1 MNHEY and CDR2 SMNVEV (reference sequence). The junction had 7 bases not matched to a gene; V was cut back by 6 bases and J by 4 bases. This CDR3 is built from 14 residues. CDR3 coding DNA: TGTGCCAGCAGACCCAAGGACAGGGCCTATGGCTACACCTTC. Protein: CASRPKDRAYGYTF.

This chain joins TRBV2 and TRBJ1-4; 7 nucleotides agree with TRBD1. The CDR3 spans 15 residues. Germline CDR1 reads SNHLY; CDR2 reads FYNNEI. V lost 6 bases to trimming and J lost 4 bases; unmatched junction nucleotides: 8. CDR3 in amino acids: CASSTGTEINEKLFF. CDR3 coding DNA: TGTGCCAGCAGCACCGGGACAGAGATTAATGAAAAACTGTTTTTT. Full variable domain (remainder filled in from reference TRBV2 and TRBJ1-4): EPEVTQTPSHQVTQMGQEVILRCVPISNHLYFYWYRQILGQKVEFLVSFYNNEISEKSEIFDDQFSVERPDGSNFTLKIRSTKLEDSAMYFCASSTGTEINEKLFFGSGTQLSVL.

V gene TRBV7-3 combines with J gene TRBJ2-6, with 9 bases matching TRBD1. The V gene's germline CDR1 is SGHTA and CDR2 FQGTGA. After removal of 1 base from V and 4 bases from J, the junction contained 5 bases not matched to a gene. This CDR3 region has 17 residues. The DNA for the CDR3 is TGTGCCAGCAGCTTAAGGGACAGGGAAACCGGGGCCAACGTCCTGACTTTC. Its protein product is CASSLRDRETGANVLTF.

The rearrangement links TRBV5-1 to TRBJ2-2; D call uncertain. V was pared by 0 bases and J by 3 bases, with 9 bases between. This CDR3 is 15 amino acids long. Germline CDR1 SGHRS, CDR2 YFSETQ. The CDR3 sequence: CASSLGVADTGELFF. Written as DNA, the CDR3 is TGCGCCAGCAGCTTGGGGGTTGCGGACACCGGGGAGCTGTTTTTT.

CDR3 in amino acids: CASSPRDSLNEKLFF. In DNA form, the CDR3 reads TGTGCCAGCAGCCCGAGGGACAGTCTTAATGAAAAACTGTTTTTT. The chain is built from TRBV9 and TRBJ1-4, with TRBD1 identical over 7 bases. Trimming removed 4 bases from V and 4 bases from J; junction bases left unmatched: 7. CDR3 length equals 15 residues. The V gene's germline CDR1 is SGDLS and CDR2 YYNGEE.

The chain couples TRBV6-6 to TRBJ2-7; tentatively, D is TRBD1 (6 bases). CDR1 and CDR2 from the germline V gene are MNHNY and SVGAGI (reference sequence). The V and J ends lost 8 bases and 1 base respectively, with 12 bases between them. CDR3 length: 13 amino acids. CDR3 DNA: TGTGCCAGCGGACGACAGGAATCCTACGAGCAGTACTTC. Translation gives CASGRQESYEQYF.

The chain has TRBV6-6 and TRBJ2-2; TRBD1 might be the D (6 bases). CDR1 is MNHNY, CDR2 SVGAGI, per germline (reference sequence). Between the trimmed V and J ends, which lost 2 bases and 0 bases, there was a span of 10 bases. This CDR3 is built from 16 residues. The CDR3 nucleotides are TGTGCCAGCAGTTACGGTAGGGACACGAACACCGGGGAGCTGTTTTTT. Translated, it gives CASSYGRDTNTGELFF.

V usage is TRBV27 and J usage is TRBJ2-5, with a possible D match to TRBD2 (5 bases). Trimming removed 8 bases at V and 2 bases at J, with 12 bases between. Germline V gives CDR1 MNHEY, CDR2 SMNVEV (reference sequence). The CDR3 is made up of 13 amino acids. CDR3 DNA: TGTGCCAGCCCCAAAGGAGGACAAGAGACCCAGTACTTC. This codes for CASPKGGQETQYF.

The V call is TRBV11-2, the J call TRBJ2-5, with 7 bases that match TRBD2. V lost 5 bases, J lost 0 bases, and 6 bases stayed unmatched. Germline loops: CDR1 SGHAT, CDR2 FQNNGV. CDR3 length: 15 amino acids. The CDR3 spells CASSLGSGYQETQYF. In DNA form, the CDR3 reads TGTGCCAGCAGCCTCGGTAGCGGGTACCAAGAGACCCAGTACTTC.

The chain uses TRBV6-1 and TRBJ2-7, with 8 bases matching TRBD1. The V and J ends lost 6 bases and 5 bases, in that order; junction bases with no gene match: 9. In germline, CDR1 is MNHNS, CDR2 SASEGT. The CDR3 length is 14 residues. This CDR3 is CASRADRGFNEQYF. The CDR3, as DNA: TGTGCCAGCAGAGCCGACAGGGGATTCAACGAGCAGTACTTC.

The chain combines TRBV29-1 with TRBJ2-1; maybe TRBD1 (5 bases). V was shortened by 6 bases and J by 8 bases, with 14 bases between the two germline ends. Germline V CDR1 and CDR2: SQVTM, ANQGSEA. This CDR3 is built from 12 residues. CDR3 amino acids: CSVGRESHEQFF. The CDR3 coding sequence is TGCAGCGTCGGCAGGGAATCCCATGAGCAGTTCTTC.

For the CDR3, the DNA is TGCGCCAGCAGCCAAGCGACAGGGAGGCATGGCTACACCTTC. It encodes CASSQATGRHGYTF. The rearrangement uses TRBV4-3 and TRBJ1-2; 7 bases are shared with TRBD1. V lost 1 base and J lost 6; bases outside the gene matches: 5. Germline-derived CDR1 and CDR2 are LGHNA and YSLEER. The CDR3 totals 14 residues.